The T cell receptor (beta chain) described here comes from a study of cytomegalovirus exposure and HLA in healthy donors. The method was immunoSEQ multiplex PCR; TCRdb's version includes in-frame clones alone and lacks a portion of them. The sample lists around 350,000 clones; around 86% were seen once. On this clone: Its specificity is unknown.

CDR3 length: 16 amino acids. Between the trimmed V and J ends, which lost 4 bases and 4 bases, there was a span of 20 bases. Germline assignment: CDR1 SGDLS and CDR2 YYNGEE. General observations from the study: Among TCR beta chains, those listed as cytomegalovirus-associated numbered about 150.

The V gene is TRBV9, the J gene TRBJ2-5, with D possibly TRBD2 on 6 matching bases. The sequencing sample was made of PBMCs. The receptor comes from a woman under 30 in good health and CMV-seronegative. The CDR3 loop reads CASSPSGGEVGETQYF. DNA of the CDR3: TGTGCCAGCAGCCCAAGTGGAGGGGAGGTAGGAGAGACCCAGTACTTC. Full variable domain (outside the CDR3, taken from reference TRBV9 and TRBJ2-5): DSGVTQTPKHLITATGQRVTLRCSPRSGDLSVYWYQQSLDQGLQFLIQYYNGEERAKGNILERFSAQQFPDLHSELNLSSLELGDSALYFCASSPSGGEVGETQYFGPGTRLLVL.